This TCR beta chain was recovered during a study of blood T cells in healthy people across ages. Study-wide background: Template-switching capture recovered about one barcoded beta molecule per two T cells.

On this clonotype itself: Antigen unknown.

Isolated PBMCs totaled at least 7 million in each sample. For the second PCR, which ran for 7 to 11 cycles, a sample-barcoded 5' primer and a J-beta primer mix were used. Each cDNA molecule, via a template-switch adaptor with 12 random nucleotides, was tagged. TCRdb redid the calling of the 5' RACE reads with MiXCR, one entry per CDR3 protein. The sample shows about 640,000 distinct CDR3 sequences, 58% of them seen only once. Per the germline V gene, CDR1 is MNHNY and CDR2 is SVGAGI (reference sequence). With 0 bases removed from V and 4 bases from J, the gap between germline ends came to 15 bases. The CDR3 runs 16 residues. Study-level points and caveats: Compared with aged donors, long-lived donors showed fewer expanded clones, suggesting selection.

The sample taken for sequencing was blood. This clonotype was obtained from a man in his sixties in good health. The rearrangement links TRBV6-6 to TRBJ2-5; the D is unclear. CDR3 sequence (DNA): TGTGCCAGCAGTTACTCGGGGTCGGCAAGACGAGAGACCCAGTACTTC. Translating gives CASSYSGSARRETQYF.